This T cell receptor (beta chain) was documented in a study of T-cell reconstitution after alpha-beta-depleted transplantation in children (dated by TCRdb to 2016 to 2017). Regarding the research as a whole: Using TCR repertoire profiling, the study quantitatively followed how T-cell immune reconstitution unfolded in children after TCRalphabeta/CD19-depleted allogeneic hematopoietic cell transplantation.

As regards this clonotype: What antigen it recognizes has not been identified. No much larger clonotype is one base removed from it; base qualities were not supplied.

Paper-wide results and their limitations: The high TCRbeta diversity at day 60 in some patients was ascribed to recipient T cells and intrathymic progenitors that had survived conditioning. Hyperexpanded clone frequencies declined over subsequent months; after one year, T-cell counts and TCRbeta diversity were mostly attributed to newly produced T cells. The apparently early recovery of alphabetaT-cell counts about two months after transplant reportedly depended on only several hundred rapidly expanded clones that came from non-depleted graft cells.

In light of the paper, this sample's treatment or condition label describes: allogeneic hematopoietic cell transplantation with graft depleted of TCRalphabeta T cells and CD19 B cells. TCRalphabeta/CD19-depleted allogeneic hematopoietic cell grafts were given to the transplant recipients, all of whom were children. The library was obtained by PCR. Instrument on record: Illumina HiSeq 2500. TCR libraries were prepared with molecular barcoding, using unique molecular identifiers to normalize TCRbeta repertoire quantification. The raw public reads went through TCRdb reprocessing: fastp at Q25, MiXCR clone calling, in-frame beta chains kept. Entries are consolidated by CDR3 protein sequence, retaining the most common genes and DNA. The sample contains about 580,000 distinct CDR3 sequences, roughly a quarter of them found a single time. The ten largest clones take up under 45% of the sample. Reading the germline V gene gives CDR1 SNHLY and CDR2 FYNNEI. Inclusive of the bounding cysteine and phenylalanine, the CDR3 is 14 residues long. Only the CDR3 DNA is retained, 42 bases long and in frame from the first base. V is cut by 4 bases and J by 7 bases, and the space between the germline ends is 13 bases.

Recombination connected TRBV2 to TRBJ1-4; perhaps TRBD1 is the D gene, with 6 bases matching. Here the sequenced sample was PBMCs, taken before TCRalphabeta/CD19-depleted stem cell transplant. The clonotype comes from a boy younger than two with Wiskott-Aldrich syndrome, due to receive a stem cell transplant. The nucleotide sequence is TGTGCCAGCAGTGTAGGGGGGCTCGGTGAAAAACTGTTTTTT. Its translation reads: CASSVGGLGEKLFF.